A single T cell receptor beta chain is shown here with its context. Its antigen remains unknown. The sample originates from a study of vaccination and CD4 T cells after COVID-19. Study-wide context: There were six male and four female convalescents, and two of them were Hispanic. Diagnosis preceded the drawing of post-COVID samples by a median approximately 110 days (range 35 to 161). Study results and caveats: Within convalescent individuals, 304 out of 307 vaccine-specific clones proved to be spike mono-reactive.

The V gene lost 11 bases and the J gene lost 1 base, with 14 bases spanning the gap. CDR3 length: 13 residues. The germline CDR1 and CDR2 sequences are MNHEY and SMNVEV (reference sequence). The Oncomine TCR Beta short-read assay was what sequenced the DNA obtained from cultured CD4+ T cells. DNA came from CD4+ T cells after culture. TCRdb reprocessed the PCR reads with MiXCR, giving one entry per CDR3 protein. The sample includes about 18,000 distinct CDR3 sequences, over 55% of them seen just once. Stated treatment: roughly 10-day PBMC culture with coronavirus spike peptide pools or control peptides (ViraFEST assay).

The sequencing here drew on CD4+ T cells from blood, cultured in vitro, taken after SARS-CoV-2 vaccination. This sequence was found in a human donor who had recovered from COVID-19. The chain joins TRBV27 to TRBJ1-1; no clear D gene. The chain's CDR3 is CASSTGRNTEAFF. CDR3 DNA sequence: TGTGCCTCCAGCACGGGTAGGAACACTGAAGCTTTCTTT.